The entry below gives a single T cell receptor beta chain sequence along with its context. Its antigen is undetermined. The entry originates in a study of cytomegalovirus exposure and HLA in healthy donors. Regarding the study as a whole: TCR beta V- and J-gene trimming, according to a later analysis, was linked to a missense DCLRE1C variant. In a later analysis, across HLA loci, associated TCR counts were highest for DRB1, lowest for HLA-C.

Primers: 60 Vbeta forward and 13 Jbeta reverse. Method: immunoSEQ multiplex PCR; TCRdb's copy keeps in-frame clones and lacks some. Its table lists about 130,000 clones. The donors comprised healthy bone marrow donors. Sequencing was performed on PBMCs. The receptor's source is a woman aged 55 to 70 in good health and CMV-seronegative.

The CDR3 here is CASRFSGQGTYEQYF. The CDR3, as DNA: TGCGCCAGCAGGTTCTCGGGACAGGGCACCTACGAGCAGTACTTC. This rearrangement joins TRBV4-1 to TRBJ2-7, with TRBD1 matching 9 bases. Germline trimming cut 6 bases from V and 2 bases from J; bases unmatched to any gene: 8. Germline V gene lookup returns CDR1 MGHRA and CDR2 YSYEKL. CDR3 length: 15 residues.